The clone carrying this TCR beta chain was seen only once. Antigen: not known. This entry belongs to a study of siplizumab effects on memory and regulatory T cells. Overall study results and limits: Unstimulated subsets contained matches for only a minor fraction of alloreactive clones. No naive or memory phenotype could be assigned to roughly 80-95% of proliferating clones. Confirmation was lacking for the suppressive function of proliferating Tregs derived from siplizumab cultures.

Assay: immunoSEQ multiplex PCR; the TCRdb copy retains only in-frame clones and omits some. This table holds approximately 100,000 clones, around 90% found once. The sequencing sample was made of non-Treg CD4+ T cells sorted from blood. This TCR derives from a human donor in good health.

Written as DNA, the CDR3 is TGTGCCAGTAGCCCCCGACAGGGGGGGATTAGCAATCAGCCCCAGCATTTT. Translated: CASSPRQGGISNQPQHF. This sequence joins TRBV19 and TRBJ1-5, with 9 bases lining up with TRBD1. Germline V CDR1 and CDR2: LNHDA, SQIVND (reference sequence). The CDR3 runs 17 residues. V shed 6 bases and J 0 bases; nucleotides not matched to a gene: 9.